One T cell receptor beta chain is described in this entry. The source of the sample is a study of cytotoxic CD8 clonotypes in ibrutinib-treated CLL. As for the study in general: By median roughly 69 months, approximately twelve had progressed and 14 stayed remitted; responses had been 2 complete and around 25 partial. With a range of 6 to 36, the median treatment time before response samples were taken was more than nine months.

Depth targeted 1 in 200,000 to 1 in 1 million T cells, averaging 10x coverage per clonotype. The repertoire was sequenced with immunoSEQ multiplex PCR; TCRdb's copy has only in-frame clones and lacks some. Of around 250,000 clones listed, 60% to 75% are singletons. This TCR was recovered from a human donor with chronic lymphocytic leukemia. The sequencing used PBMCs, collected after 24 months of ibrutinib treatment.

The CDR3 DNA sequence: TGTGCCAGCAGCTTAGGGACAGCCAGCAATCAGCCCCAGCATTTT. Its translation: CASSLGTASNQPQHF. This chain joins TRBV11-2 and TRBJ1-5, with D possibly matching TRBD1 (6 bases). This CDR3 comprises 15 residues. Germline CDR1 and CDR2: SGHAT and FQNNGV. V was clipped by 1 base and J by 1 base, with 8 bases between them.